This T cell receptor beta chain was captured in a study of OX40 agonist ivuxolimab in advanced cancers. Study-level information: Partial responses occurred in three patients (one hepatocellular carcinoma, two cutaneous melanoma).

Comments on this clone: Its target is not known.

Data came from immunoSEQ multiplex PCR; TCRdb stores just in-frame clones and leaves some out. The table records 55,000 to 60,000 clones, approximately 75% of them present only once. Germline V lookup: CDR1 LNHDA, CDR2 SQIVND (reference sequence). V lost 4 bases and J lost 0, with 13 bases in between. The length of the CDR3 is 15 residues. Broader study findings: At doses 0.1 to 3.0 mg/kg, CD4+ and CD8+ clones expanded.

The cohort excluded patients with autoimmune disease history or systemic immunosuppression. The V call is TRBV19, the J call TRBJ2-7; D not resolved. The sequenced sample was CD4+ or CD8+ T cells sorted from blood, obtained in a trial of the OX40 agonist ivuxolimab. The sequence was collected from an adult with an advanced solid tumor such as melanoma, head and neck, liver or kidney cancer. The DNA for the CDR3 is TGTGCCAGTAGTACTTCAGGATCGAGCTCCTACGAGCAGTACTTC. Amino acid sequence: CASSTSGSSSYEQYF.